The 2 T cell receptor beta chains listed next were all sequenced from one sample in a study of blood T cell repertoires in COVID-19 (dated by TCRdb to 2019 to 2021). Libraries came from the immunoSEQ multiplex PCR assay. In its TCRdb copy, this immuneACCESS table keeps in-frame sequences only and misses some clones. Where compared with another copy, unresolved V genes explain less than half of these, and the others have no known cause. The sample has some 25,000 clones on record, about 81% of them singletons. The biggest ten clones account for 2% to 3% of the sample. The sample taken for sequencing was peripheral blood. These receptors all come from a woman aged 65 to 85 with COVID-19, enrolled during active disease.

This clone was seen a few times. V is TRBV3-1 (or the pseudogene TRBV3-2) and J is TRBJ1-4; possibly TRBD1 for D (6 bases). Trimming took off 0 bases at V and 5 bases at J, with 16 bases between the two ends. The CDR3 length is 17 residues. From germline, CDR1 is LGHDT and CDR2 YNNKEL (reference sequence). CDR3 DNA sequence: TGTGCCAGCAGCCAAGATCCGGGGACAAAGAGGAATGAAAAACTGTTTTTT. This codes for CASSQDPGTKRNEKLFF.

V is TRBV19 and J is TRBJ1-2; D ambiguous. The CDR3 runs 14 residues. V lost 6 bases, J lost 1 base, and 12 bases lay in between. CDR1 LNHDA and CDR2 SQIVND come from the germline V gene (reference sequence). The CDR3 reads CASRNQALNYGYTF. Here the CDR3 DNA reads TGTGCCAGTAGGAACCAAGCCCTTAACTATGGCTACACCTTC.